The 24 T cell receptor beta chains below all came from one sample that was sequenced in a study of blood T cell repertoires in COVID-19. Produced via immunoSEQ multiplex PCR; TCRdb's table is partial and in-frame only. The data show 130,000 or so clones, 81% seen once. Sequenced material: peripheral blood. The receptors originated from a woman in her fifties or sixties with active or convalescent COVID-19.

This clone showed up just a few times. This chain joins TRBV28 and TRBJ1-1; a possible D gene is TRBD1 (5 bases). The length of the CDR3 is 14 residues. CDR1 MDHEN and CDR2 SYDVKM come from the germline V gene. V shed 4 bases and J shed 3 bases, with 12 bases lying between them. The CDR3 region has the DNA TGTGCCAGCAGTTCCCAGGCGGGGGACACTGAAGCTTTCTTT. This gives the protein CASSSQAGDTEAFF.

DNA of the CDR3: TGTGCCAGCAGACCCGGGACTAGCGGTAACACCGGGGAGCTGTTTTTT. Its protein is CASRPGTSGNTGELFF. V is TRBV7-9 and J is TRBJ2-2; 11 bases fit TRBD2. This CDR3 has 16 amino acids. Trimming removed 6 bases from V and 2 bases from J; junction bases left unmatched: 5. CDR1 is SEHNR, CDR2 FQNEAQ, per germline (reference sequence).

The chain recombines TRBV30 with TRBJ2-7, with 8 bases aligning to TRBD2. The germline V gene encodes CDR1 GTSNPN and CDR2 SVGIG (reference sequence). The CDR3 consists of 12 residues. Trimming removed 7 bases from V and 4 bases from J; junction bases left unmatched: 6. CDR3 sequence (DNA): TGTGCCTTCACGGGGGGGGGATACGAGCAGTACTTC. This gives the protein CAFTGGGYEQYF.

The genes are TRBV24-1 and TRBJ2-1, with TRBD2 matching 11 bases. V lost 0 bases, J lost 8 bases, and 8 bases stayed unmatched. CDR1 and CDR2 (germline): KGHDR, SFDVKD. The CDR3 totals 17 residues. CDR3 region: CATSDLTLAGGRDEQFF. CDR3 sequence (DNA): TGTGCCACCAGTGATTTGACCCTAGCGGGAGGAAGGGATGAGCAGTTCTTC.

This clone showed up just a few times. The chain couples TRBV5-4 to TRBJ2-7; 8 nucleotides align to TRBD1. The CDR3 loop spans 16 amino acids. Germline-derived CDR1 and CDR2 are SGHNT and YYREEE (reference sequence). V lost 4 bases, J lost 6 bases, and 15 bases stayed unmatched. The CDR3 loop reads CASSRDRGLTTTEQYV. As DNA, the CDR3 is TGTGCCAGCAGCAGAGACAGGGGCCTCACAACTACCGAGCAGTACGTC.

The rearrangement joins TRBV4-1 to TRBJ1-5; D possibly corresponds to TRBD1 (6 bases). V dropped 4 bases and J dropped 3 bases, with 10 bases sitting between them. This CDR3 region has 14 residues. Germline V CDR1 and CDR2: MGHRA, YSYEKL. In nucleotides, the CDR3 is TGCGCCAGCAGCCTGGACAGAATCAATCAGCCCCAGCATTTT. Its protein is CASSLDRINQPQHF.

V usage is TRBV9 and J usage is TRBJ1-2, with 7 bases lining up with TRBD1. Germline V CDR1 and CDR2: SGDLS, YYNGEE. V shed 4 bases, J shed 4 bases, and the junction held 10 bases outside the gene matches. The CDR3 has 15 amino acids. In nucleotides, the CDR3 is TGTGCCAGCAGCCCCCGACAGGGCGGTGGCTATGGCTACACCTTC. It is translated as CASSPRQGGGYGYTF.

This chain uses TRBV21-1 with TRBJ2-7; no check of the table's D call, TRBD1, against the DNA was made. TRBV21-1 is listed as a pseudogene. The CDR3 totals 14 residues. The CDR3 protein is CASSRAYDRDEQYF. CDR3 nucleotide sequence: TGTGCCAGCAGTCGAGCCTACGACAGGGACGAGCAGTACTTC.

The chain links TRBV6-6 to TRBJ2-7; D might be TRBD2 (5 bases). CDR1 is MNHNY, CDR2 SVGAGI, per germline (reference sequence). The CDR3 length is 13 residues. V was clipped by 0 bases and J by 2 bases, with 5 bases between them. CDR3 in DNA: TGTGCCAGCAGTTACTCCGGGGCCTACGAGCAGTACGTC. It yields the protein CASSYSGAYEQYV.

V gene TRBV7-9 combines with J gene TRBJ1-2; D might be TRBD1 (5 bases). Looked up from germline, CDR1 is SEHNR and CDR2 is FQNEAQ (reference sequence). The CDR3 is 14 amino acids. V gave up 0 bases and J gave up 6 bases, with 11 bases separating them. The CDR3, as DNA: TGTGCCAGCAGCTTAGCGGGGCCTCCTGATGGCTACACCTTC. Protein product: CASSLAGPPDGYTF.

This chain links TRBV3-1 (or the pseudogene TRBV3-2) with TRBJ1-5; 7 bases match TRBD1. CDR3 length equals 15 residues. Germline V gene lookup returns CDR1 LGHDT and CDR2 YNNKEL (reference sequence). V gave up 4 bases and J gave up 12 bases; unmatched junction bases: 15. This CDR3 is CASSLRGQARGVQHF. As DNA, the CDR3 is TGTGCCAGCAGCCTGCGAGGACAGGCTAGAGGGGTCCAGCATTTT.

The V gene is TRBV28, the J gene TRBJ2-7, with 9 positions matching TRBD2. Germline V CDR1 and CDR2: MDHEN, SYDVKM. The CDR3 runs to 15 residues. J gave up 5 bases and V 3 bases, and 8 bases lay outside the gene matches. Here the CDR3 DNA reads TGTGCCAGCAGTTTTCGGCTAGCGGGGTTTCACGAGCAGTACGTC. Translated, it gives CASSFRLAGFHEQYV.

This clone was observed once. This sequence joins TRBV28 and TRBJ1-6; 9 bases map to TRBD1. J gave up 8 bases and V 3 bases, and 11 bases lay outside the gene matches. Germline V gene data show CDR1 as MDHEN and CDR2 as SYDVKM. The CDR3 sequence is 17 residues long. This CDR3 reads CASSLGRGQGIHSPLHF. In nucleotides, the CDR3 is TGTGCCAGCAGTTTGGGGAGGGGACAGGGAATACATTCACCCCTCCACTTT.

This sequence joins TRBV5-3 and TRBJ2-7; 8 bases align to TRBD2. TRBV5-3 falls under the ORF class, with uncertain function. The ends lost 4 bases at V and 0 bases at J; junction bases unmatched: 6. The CDR3 contains 15 residues. The CDR3 DNA reads as TGTGCCAGAAGCGGCTGGACTAGCTTCTCCTACGAGCAGTACTTC. It encodes CARSGWTSFSYEQYF.

V and J are TRBV12-3 or TRBV12-4 and TRBJ1-2, with unresolved D. Trimming removed 0 bases from V and 7 bases from J, with 9 bases in between. The CDR3 extends over 13 amino acids. In nucleotides, the CDR3 is TGTGCCAGCAGTTTAGCCCGTGAGGGTGGCTACACCTTC. Its protein is CASSLAREGGYTF.

This chain joins TRBV6-1 and TRBJ2-3; the match to TRBD2 covers 11 bases. V lost 1 base to trimming and J lost 5 bases; unmatched junction nucleotides: 2. Per the germline V gene, CDR1 is MNHNS and CDR2 is SASEGT. The CDR3 length is 15 residues. CDR3 in amino acids: CASSEVLAGEDTQYF. The CDR3 DNA follows: TGTGCCAGCAGTGAAGTACTAGCGGGAGAAGATACGCAGTATTTT.

The chain joins TRBV11-2 to TRBJ2-1; D not resolved. V gave up 1 base and J gave up 4 bases, with 11 bases separating them. This CDR3 spans 15 amino acids. The germline CDR1 and CDR2 sequences are SGHAT and FQNNGV. DNA of the CDR3: TGTGCCAGCAGCTTAGGGCCGAGCGTATACAATGAGCAGTTCTTC. It translates to CASSLGPSVYNEQFF.

In the case of this clone: Other DNA sequences within the sample encode an identical CDR3. The chain links TRBV5-4 to TRBJ2-3; D is perhaps TRBD1 (5 bases). From germline, CDR1 is SGHNT and CDR2 YYREEE (reference sequence). Trimming took off 0 bases at V and 4 bases at J, with 6 bases between the two ends. The CDR3 loop spans 13 amino acids. CDR3 nucleotide sequence: TGTGCCAGCAGCTTGGCAGGGTCAGATACGCAGTATTTT. It codes for CASSLAGSDTQYF.

This clone was seen a single time. The chain joins TRBV5-1 to TRBJ1-1; D uncertain. The ends were cut back, 3 bases at V and 3 bases at J, with 12 bases in the middle. Germline V gene data show CDR1 as SGHRS and CDR2 as YFSETQ. The CDR3 sequence is 14 residues long. The CDR3 DNA reads as TGCGCCAGCAGCTCCTCCGGAGCAGACACTGAAGCTTTCTTT. Translated, it gives CASSSSGADTEAFF.

CDR3 sequence (DNA): TGTGCCAGCAGGGGGAACCGGGACACTAATCAGCCCCAGCATTTT. Amino acid sequence: CASRGNRDTNQPQHF. The rearrangement links TRBV9 to TRBJ1-5; D may be TRBD1 (6 bases). Germline assignment: CDR1 SGDLS and CDR2 YYNGEE. Trimming took off 5 bases at V and 4 bases at J, with 16 bases between the two ends. CDR3 length: 15 residues. Drawing the rest from reference TRBV9 and TRBJ1-5, the complete variable domain is DSGVTQTPKHLITATGQRVTLRCSPRSGDLSVYWYQQSLDQGLQFLIQYYNGEERAKGNILERFSAQQFPDLHSELNLSSLELGDSALYFCASRGNRDTNQPQHFGDGTRLSIL.

The rearrangement links TRBV10-2 to TRBJ2-3, with D perhaps matching TRBD1 (5 bases). V lost 8 bases to trimming and J lost 5 bases, with 14 bases between them. This CDR3 contains 13 residues. The germline gives CDR1 WSHSY, CDR2 SAAADI. The CDR3 coding sequence is TGCGCCAGCCAATCTAAGGGGCTAGATACGCAGTATTTT. Translation: CASQSKGLDTQYF.

This clone was counted a single time. The chain uses TRBV3-1 (or the pseudogene TRBV3-2) and TRBJ1-4, with D maybe TRBD1 (5 bases). Germline V gene lookup returns CDR1 LGHDT and CDR2 YNNKEL (reference sequence). The CDR3 totals 14 residues. The V and J ends lost 5 bases and 8 bases respectively, with 15 bases between them. The CDR3 protein is CASSDRWGGEKLFF. CDR3 nucleotides: TGTGCCAGCAGCGATCGTTGGGGGGGAGAAAAACTGTTTTTT.

This rearrangement joins TRBV6-1 to TRBJ1-5, with a weak D call TRBD1 (5 bases). CDR3 size: 16 residues. Trimming took off 0 bases at V and 1 base at J, with 10 bases between the two ends. Per germline, CDR1 MNHNS and CDR2 SASEGT. The CDR3 DNA reads TGTGCCAGCAGTGAAGCAGGGGCTTGGAGCAATCAGCCCCAGCATTTT. Protein product: CASSEAGAWSNQPQHF.

The V gene is TRBV19, the J gene TRBJ1-5; D is perhaps TRBD1 (5 bases). The V end lost 5 bases, the J end lost 3 bases, and 14 bases lay between the germline ends. This CDR3 spans 15 amino acids. CDR1 and CDR2 from the germline V gene are LNHDA and SQIVND (reference sequence). Here the CDR3 DNA reads TGTGCCAGTAGTGAACGGGGGTTCGTCAATCAGCCCCAGCATTTT. Its translation is CASSERGFVNQPQHF.